These T cell receptor beta chains were read from a single sample in a study of identical twins. In TCRdb, the 5' RACE reads were re-called with MiXCR into one record per CDR3 protein. The sample includes 500,000 to 600,000 distinct CDR3 sequences, approximately 22% of them seen just once. The same data also went into a second study, on T cells expressing NK-cell markers.

Sequencing was performed on CD4+ T cells sorted from blood. The source is a woman between 18 and 29 years old in good health. Both conserved end residues are part of each CDR3. The order of the fields is J gene, D gene, clone size, V gene, CDR3 DNA, CDR3 protein. The D gene is left open where the match is weak. Clone sizes are given selectively: once, few, many, or a class where the clone is expanded.

j_gene: TRBJ2-1
d_gene: .
abundance: .
v_gene: TRBV20-1
CDR3nt: TGCAGGGCAAGGGGGCGGGAGGAGGCAAATGAGCAGTTCTTC
CDR3aa: CRARGREEANEQFF

j_gene: TRBJ1-4
d_gene: .
abundance: .
v_gene: TRBV15
CDR3nt: TGTGCCACCAGCAGAGCGACCCCGGGACTTGCAACTAATGAAAAACTGTTTTTT
CDR3aa: CATSRATPGLATNEKLFF

j_gene: TRBJ2-5
d_gene: TRBD2
abundance: .
v_gene: TRBV20-1
CDR3nt: TGCAGTGCTGACCCTAGCGGGAGAGAAGAGACCCAGTACTTC
CDR3aa: CSADPSGREETQYF

j_gene: TRBJ1-2
d_gene: TRBD1
abundance: .
v_gene: TRBV9
CDR3nt: TGTGCCAGCAGCAGATCAGGGGGCCCTGGCTACACCTTC
CDR3aa: CASSRSGGPGYTF

j_gene: TRBJ2-3
d_gene: TRBD1
abundance: few
v_gene: TRBV27
CDR3nt: TGTGCCAGCAGTTTGCTCGCGGACAGGGCTAAGCGAGGCACGCAGTATTTT
CDR3aa: CASSLLADRAKRGTQYF

j_gene: TRBJ2-1
d_gene: TRBD2
abundance: few
v_gene: TRBV2
CDR3nt: TGTGCCAGCAGTGATGCTAGCGGGGGCAATGAGCAGTTCTTC
CDR3aa: CASSDASGGNEQFF

j_gene: TRBJ2-7
d_gene: .
abundance: .
v_gene: TRBV18
CDR3nt: TGTGCCAGCTCACCAATGGACACCTACGAGCAGTACTTC
CDR3aa: CASSPMDTYEQYF

j_gene: TRBJ2-3
d_gene: TRBD2
abundance: .
v_gene: TRBV20-1
CDR3nt: TGCAGTGCTATCCCCGGGACTAGCGGGTGGGACGATACGCAGTATTTT
CDR3aa: CSAIPGTSGWDDTQYF

j_gene: TRBJ2-5
d_gene: .
abundance: .
v_gene: TRBV12-3/TRBV12-4
CDR3nt: TGTGCCAGTCTAAGGGGGTTCCAAGAGACCCAGTACTTC
CDR3aa: CASLRGFQETQYF

j_gene: TRBJ2-1
d_gene: TRBD2
abundance: .
v_gene: TRBV5-1
CDR3nt: TGCGCCAGCAGCCCCCTTACTAGCGGGAGTTACAATGAGCAGTTCTTC
CDR3aa: CASSPLTSGSYNEQFF

j_gene: TRBJ2-2
d_gene: TRBD1
abundance: .
v_gene: TRBV4-3
CDR3nt: TGCGCCAGCAGCCAAGTTCGACAGGGCTCGAACACCGGGGAGCTGTTTTTT
CDR3aa: CASSQVRQGSNTGELFF

j_gene: TRBJ2-3
d_gene: .
abundance: .
v_gene: TRBV7-2
CDR3nt: TGTGCCAGCAGCTCCCTCGCAGATACGCAGTATTTT
CDR3aa: CASSSLADTQYF

j_gene: TRBJ2-7
d_gene: .
abundance: few
v_gene: TRBV29-1
CDR3nt: TGCAGCGTTGAAGGGGAGTCCCACGAGCAGTACTTC
CDR3aa: CSVEGESHEQYF

j_gene: TRBJ2-1
d_gene: TRBD2
abundance: .
v_gene: TRBV7-9
CDR3nt: TGTGCCAGCAGCTTGCGGGGGGCGGGGAATGAGCAGTTCTTC
CDR3aa: CASSLRGAGNEQFF

j_gene: TRBJ2-2
d_gene: TRBD2
abundance: .
v_gene: TRBV29-1
CDR3nt: TGCAGCGCTGGGCGGGGGATGAACACCGGGGAGCTGTTTTTT
CDR3aa: CSAGRGMNTGELFF

j_gene: TRBJ2-3
d_gene: .
abundance: few
v_gene: TRBV4-2
CDR3nt: TGTGCCAGCAGCCAAGGTCCCGGGGCAGATACGCAGTATTTT
CDR3aa: CASSQGPGADTQYF

j_gene: TRBJ2-3
d_gene: .
abundance: .
v_gene: TRBV4-3
CDR3nt: TGCGCCAGCAGCCAAGAGGGGCGTACGCAGTATTTT
CDR3aa: CASSQEGRTQYF

j_gene: TRBJ2-5
d_gene: .
abundance: .
v_gene: TRBV4-1
CDR3nt: TGCGCCAGCAGCTTGCGGACAGCCCTTCAAGAGACCCAGTACTTC
CDR3aa: CASSLRTALQETQYF

j_gene: TRBJ2-7
d_gene: TRBD2
abundance: .
v_gene: TRBV6-2/TRBV6-3
CDR3nt: TGTGCCAGCAGACCTTGGGGGACTAGGACCTACGAGCAGTACTTC
CDR3aa: CASRPWGTRTYEQYF

j_gene: TRBJ2-2
d_gene: .
abundance: few
v_gene: TRBV18
CDR3nt: TGTGCCAGCTCACCAGGCAGGGCCAACGGGGAGCTGTTTTTT
CDR3aa: CASSPGRANGELFF

j_gene: TRBJ2-3
d_gene: TRBD2
abundance: .
v_gene: TRBV11-2
CDR3nt: TGTGCCAGCAGCTTAGCTCTACTAGCGGGGGGACTCGGTACGCAGTATTTT
CDR3aa: CASSLALLAGGLGTQYF

j_gene: TRBJ2-3
d_gene: TRBD1
abundance: .
v_gene: TRBV5-1
CDR3nt: TGCGCCAGCAGACCTGGACAGGGGGCAGATACGCAGTATTTT
CDR3aa: CASRPGQGADTQYF

j_gene: TRBJ2-5
d_gene: TRBD1
abundance: .
v_gene: TRBV5-1
CDR3nt: TGCGCCAGCAGCTTGCAGGGGGCGGAGACCCAGTACTTC
CDR3aa: CASSLQGAETQYF

j_gene: TRBJ1-1
d_gene: .
abundance: many
v_gene: TRBV10-3
CDR3nt: TGTGCCATCAGAACCTGGATGAACACTGAAGCTTTCTTT
CDR3aa: CAIRTWMNTEAFF

j_gene: TRBJ2-6
d_gene: TRBD2
abundance: .
v_gene: TRBV12-3/TRBV12-4
CDR3nt: TGTGCCAGCAGTTGGACTAGCGGGAGGACTGGGGCCAACGTCCTGACTTTC
CDR3aa: CASSWTSGRTGANVLTF

j_gene: TRBJ1-6
d_gene: .
abundance: few
v_gene: TRBV10-3
CDR3nt: TGTGCCATCAGACCAGGGACCGACTCTCATTCACCCCTCCACTTT
CDR3aa: CAIRPGTDSHSPLHF

j_gene: TRBJ1-1
d_gene: .
abundance: many
v_gene: TRBV20-1
CDR3nt: TGCAGTGCTAGACAAGCGGCTAACACTGAAGCTTTCTTT
CDR3aa: CSARQAANTEAFF

j_gene: TRBJ2-4
d_gene: .
abundance: few
v_gene: TRBV5-1
CDR3nt: TGCGCCAGCAGCTTGGGGGACGTTGGAAACATTCAGTACTTC
CDR3aa: CASSLGDVGNIQYF

j_gene: TRBJ1-1
d_gene: .
abundance: .
v_gene: TRBV7-2
CDR3nt: TGTGCCAGCAGCTTATGGACAGAGAACACTGAAGCTTTCTTT
CDR3aa: CASSLWTENTEAFF

j_gene: TRBJ2-1
d_gene: .
abundance: many
v_gene: TRBV5-1
CDR3nt: TGCGCCAGCAGCCGAGAGGACAGATACAATGAGCAGTTCTTC
CDR3aa: CASSREDRYNEQFF

j_gene: TRBJ2-2
d_gene: .
abundance: .
v_gene: TRBV19
CDR3nt: TGTGCCAGTAGTATAGCTGGGGTCACCGGGGAGCTGTTTTTT
CDR3aa: CASSIAGVTGELFF

j_gene: TRBJ2-3
d_gene: .
abundance: few
v_gene: TRBV7-6
CDR3nt: TGTGCCAGCAGCTTAGTGCAGGGAAAGGGAACAGATACGCAGTATTTT
CDR3aa: CASSLVQGKGTDTQYF

j_gene: TRBJ1-5
d_gene: .
abundance: few
v_gene: TRBV20-1
CDR3nt: TGCAGTGCTCGCAAACAGGATCAGCCCCAGCATTTT
CDR3aa: CSARKQDQPQHF

j_gene: TRBJ2-4
d_gene: .
abundance: .
v_gene: TRBV20-1
CDR3nt: TGCAGTGCTAGGGGTCTGGCGGTCATGGGGGGAAAAAACATTCAGTACTTC
CDR3aa: CSARGLAVMGGKNIQYF

j_gene: TRBJ1-5
d_gene: TRBD1
abundance: few
v_gene: TRBV20-1
CDR3nt: TGCAGTGCTATGATTGGGGACAGTAATCAGCCCCAGCATTTT
CDR3aa: CSAMIGDSNQPQHF

j_gene: TRBJ1-1
d_gene: TRBD1
abundance: .
v_gene: TRBV3-1
CDR3nt: TGTGCCAGCAGCCAAGATACAGGGGCTGAAGCTTTCTTT
CDR3aa: CASSQDTGAEAFF